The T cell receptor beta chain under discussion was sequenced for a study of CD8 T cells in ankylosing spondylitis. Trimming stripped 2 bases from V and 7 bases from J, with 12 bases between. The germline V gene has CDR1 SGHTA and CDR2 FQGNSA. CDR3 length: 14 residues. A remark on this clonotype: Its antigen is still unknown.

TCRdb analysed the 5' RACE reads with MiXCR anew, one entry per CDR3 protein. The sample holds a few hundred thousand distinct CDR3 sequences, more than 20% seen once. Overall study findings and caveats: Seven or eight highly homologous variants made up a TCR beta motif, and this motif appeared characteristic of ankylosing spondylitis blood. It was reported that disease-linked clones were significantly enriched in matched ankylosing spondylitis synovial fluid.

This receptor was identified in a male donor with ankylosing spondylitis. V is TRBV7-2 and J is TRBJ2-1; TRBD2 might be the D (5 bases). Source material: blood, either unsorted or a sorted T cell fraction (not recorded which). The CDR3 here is CASSLPGSKNEQFF. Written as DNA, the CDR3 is TGTGCCAGCAGCTTACCGGGATCGAAAAATGAGCAGTTCTTC.